Each of the 15 T cell receptor beta chains below was sequenced from the same sample in a study of blood T cell repertoires in COVID-19. Assay: immunoSEQ multiplex PCR; the TCRdb copy retains only in-frame clones and omits some. Here the sample spans around 130,000 clones, 82% being singletons. The specimen sequenced was peripheral blood. These receptor sequences come from a woman at least 80 years old with acute or convalescent COVID-19.

The chain employs TRBV2 and TRBJ1-2; TRBD1 aligns across 7 bases. The ends lost 6 bases at V and 3 bases at J; junction bases unmatched: 7. CDR1 and CDR2 (germline): SNHLY, FYNNEI. The CDR3 loop spans 14 amino acids. The CDR3 here is CASRLGGAHYGYTF. In nucleotides, the CDR3 is TGTGCCAGCAGGCTAGGGGGCGCCCACTATGGCTACACCTTC.

The chain employs TRBV5-1 and TRBJ2-3; the D gene is possibly TRBD1 (6 bases). This CDR3 is built from 16 residues. Trimming stripped 0 bases from V and 4 bases from J, with 15 bases between. Germline V gives CDR1 SGHRS, CDR2 YFSETQ. The CDR3 DNA is TGCGCCAGCAGCTTGGTGCTGGGGGCGAGTTCAGATACGCAGTATTTT. This sequence encodes CASSLVLGASSDTQYF.

The rearrangement joins TRBV20-1 to TRBJ2-1; unclear D gene. The CDR3 sequence is 11 residues long. In germline, CDR1 is DFQATT, CDR2 SNEGSKA (reference sequence). With 0 bases removed from V and 9 bases from J, the gap between germline ends came to 6 bases. CDR3 DNA: TGCAGTGCTAGAGATGAGGCTGAGCAGTTCTTC. This translates into CSARDEAEQFF.

J is TRBJ1-2 and V is TRBV19; weak D call: TRBD1 (5 bases). The germline CDR1 and CDR2 sequences are LNHDA and SQIVND (reference sequence). This CDR3 comprises 15 residues. The V end lost 5 bases, the J end lost 8 bases, and 21 bases lay between the germline ends. The CDR3 DNA is TGTGCCAGTAGTCCCCAACGGGCGGGGACGGGCGGCTACACCTTC. Amino acids: CASSPQRAGTGGYTF.

Concerning this clone itself: This CDR3 is also generated by other DNA sequences in the sample. V usage is TRBV27 and J usage is TRBJ2-1; 11 bases match TRBD2. CDR3 length: 15 amino acids. Germline CDR1 and CDR2: MNHEY and SMNVEV (reference sequence). Trimming at V came to 4 bases and at J to 6 bases, leaving 5 bases not matched to a gene. CDR3 nucleotides: TGTGCCAGCAGTTCCGGGACTAGCGGCTCCAATGAGCAGTTCTTC. It translates to CASSSGTSGSNEQFF.

This chain uses TRBV27 with TRBJ2-3, with 9 positions matching TRBD1. CDR1 and CDR2 (germline): MNHEY, SMNVEV (reference sequence). V was pared by 2 bases and J by 5 bases, with 8 bases of the junction left unmatched. The CDR3 contains 16 residues. The CDR3 region has the DNA TGTGCCAGCAGTTTAGTTATGGGACAGGGAATAGATACGCAGTATTTT. Translating gives CASSLVMGQGIDTQYF.

The V gene is TRBV7-2, the J gene TRBJ2-5; a possible D gene is TRBD2 (6 bases). This CDR3 is built from 13 residues. The V gene lost 0 bases and the J gene lost 5 bases, with 7 bases spanning the gap. CDR1 is SGHTA and CDR2 is FQGNSA in the germline V gene. The CDR3 region is CASSLASGETQYF. CDR3 coding DNA: TGTGCCAGCAGCTTAGCGAGCGGGGAGACCCAGTACTTC.

This clone showed up just once. J is TRBJ2-3 and V is TRBV14; D might be TRBD2 (6 bases). The germline V and J ends were trimmed by 3 bases and 0 bases, with 13 bases remaining between them. From germline, CDR1 is SGHDN and CDR2 FVKESK. The CDR3 totals 16 residues. The CDR3 region is CASSHPRDLSTDTQYF. The CDR3 DNA is TGTGCCAGCAGCCACCCCCGGGACTTAAGCACAGATACGCAGTATTTT.

The J gene is TRBJ1-5, the V gene TRBV27, with 8 positions matching TRBD1. J lost 4 bases, V lost 5 bases, and 7 bases had no gene match. CDR1 and CDR2 (germline): MNHEY, SMNVEV (reference sequence). The CDR3 has 15 amino acids. CDR3 protein: CASSPGTGWNQPQHF. The DNA of the CDR3 is TGTGCCAGCAGTCCGGGGACAGGTTGGAATCAGCCCCAGCATTTT.

The V and J genes are TRBV19 and TRBJ2-2; 14 bases fit TRBD2. Unmatched junction bases numbered 10, after V lost 8 bases and J lost 5 bases. Germline-derived CDR1 and CDR2 are LNHDA and SQIVND (reference sequence). The CDR3 runs 17 residues. CDR3: CASEPGLAGVGTGELFF. The DNA for the CDR3 is TGTGCCAGTGAACCGGGACTAGCGGGAGTTGGGACCGGGGAGCTGTTTTTT.

The chain recombines TRBV7-8 with TRBJ2-6, with a weak D call TRBD1 (6 bases). Trimming cost V 5 bases and J 4 bases, with 12 bases left between them. The germline V gene encodes CDR1 SGHVS and CDR2 FQNEAQ. This CDR3 has 15 residues. CDR3 sequence (DNA): TGTGCCAGCAGCGCCCTGGGGGCCGGGGCCAACGTCCTGACTTTC. Translating gives CASSALGAGANVLTF.

For the CDR3, the DNA is TGTGCCAGCCGCAGGGACAGCGTAAATTCACCCCTCCACTTT. It translates to CASRRDSVNSPLHF. The chain couples TRBV28 to TRBJ1-6; 7 bases fit TRBD1. Unmatched junction bases numbered 8, after V lost 8 bases and J lost 7 bases. Germline assignment: CDR1 MDHEN and CDR2 SYDVKM. There are 14 residues in the CDR3.

This CDR3 reads CASRTGTYWAQHF. Written as DNA, the CDR3 is TGTGCCAGCAGGACCGGGACATATTGGGCCCAGCATTTT. The V and J genes are TRBV2 and TRBJ1-5; tentatively, D is TRBD1 (6 bases). This CDR3 spans 13 amino acids. From germline, CDR1 is SNHLY and CDR2 FYNNEI. Trimming pared 6 bases from V and 11 bases from J, leaving 17 bases between. Filled out from reference TRBV2 and TRBJ1-5, the complete variable domain reads EPEVTQTPSHQVTQMGQEVILRCVPISNHLYFYWYRQILGQKVEFLVSFYNNEISEKSEIFDDQFSVERPDGSNFTLKIRSTKLEDSAMYFCASRTGTYWAQHFGDGTRLSIL.

A remark on this clone: In the same sample, other DNA sequences code for this CDR3. V is TRBV4-1 and J is TRBJ1-4, with D perhaps TRBD1 (6 bases). Germline V gene sequence: CDR1 MGHRA, CDR2 YSYEKL. The CDR3 consists of 14 residues. V lost 2 bases and J 8 bases, leaving 12 bases between the germline ends. CDR3 sequence: CASSQRDKAEKLFF. CDR3 bases: TGCGCCAGCAGCCAAAGGGACAAAGCCGAAAAACTGTTTTTT.

This rearrangement joins TRBV9 to TRBJ1-2; D not certain. Trimming pared 0 bases from V and 8 bases from J, leaving 14 bases between. This CDR3 contains 14 residues. CDR1 and CDR2 (germline): SGDLS, YYNGEE. The CDR3 loop reads CASSVVAGRNGYTF. In DNA, the CDR3 is TGTGCCAGCAGCGTAGTCGCAGGAAGGAACGGCTACACCTTC.